Sequencing of this T cell receptor (beta chain) was carried out in a study of blood T cell repertoires in COVID-19. There are 15 residues in the CDR3. Germline V gives CDR1 MNHEY, CDR2 SMNVEV (reference sequence). The V end was cut by 0 bases, the J end by 4 bases, with 13 bases between. The table came from immunoSEQ multiplex PCR; TCRdb's copy has only in-frame clones and leaves some out. This sample yields about 52,000 clones, of which around 84% are seen a single time; 14% belongs to the top ten. The sequence was collected from a man aged 70-80 years with acute or convalescent COVID-19. Sequences were obtained from peripheral blood. The rearrangement links TRBV27 to TRBJ2-7; D possibly corresponds to TRBD1 (6 bases). The CDR3: CASSLSGTLAYEQYV. CDR3 nucleotides: TGTGCCAGCAGTTTATCCGGGACACTCGCGTACGAGCAGTACGTC.